This paragraph reports one T cell receptor beta chain. The method was immunoSEQ multiplex PCR; TCRdb's version includes in-frame clones alone and lacks a portion of them. The table includes around 15,000 clones, 77% detected once. The data are from a study of OX40 agonist ivuxolimab in advanced cancers. Study-level background: Treatment received earlier with anti-PD-1, anti-PD-L1 or anti-CTLA-4 agents was allowed, and approximately 44% had some.

This CDR3 region has 12 residues. Germline CDR1 reads MNHEY; CDR2 reads SMNVEV (reference sequence). Trimming removed 5 bases from V and 3 bases from J, with 6 bases in between. Material: CD4+ or CD8+ T cells sorted from blood, obtained in a trial of the OX40 agonist ivuxolimab. The chain has TRBV27 and TRBJ2-3; D gene uncertain. This receptor was taken from an adult with an advanced solid tumor such as melanoma, head and neck, liver or kidney cancer. Here the CDR3 DNA reads TGTGCCAGCAGTCAGAGAACAGATACGCAGTATTTT. Protein product: CASSQRTDTQYF.